These 29 T cell receptor beta chains came from one sample sequenced in a study of cytomegalovirus exposure and HLA in healthy donors. A multiplex PCR was run with 60 Vbeta primers and 13 Jbeta primers. Profiling relied on immunoSEQ multiplex PCR, and the TCRdb table lists in-frame clones only, not all of them. The sample lists roughly 140,000 clones, roughly 80% occurring once. The material sequenced was PBMCs. The receptors originated from a woman aged 40 to 49 in good health and CMV-seronegative.

The V gene is TRBV18, the J gene TRBJ2-3; D is unclear. Germline loops: CDR1 KGHSH, CDR2 LQKENI. Trimming pared 4 bases from V and 3 bases from J, leaving 14 bases between. The length of the CDR3 is 15 residues. The CDR3 loop is CASSLLGRLTDTQYF. The CDR3, as DNA: TGTGCCAGCTCACTCTTGGGCAGATTAACAGATACGCAGTATTTT.

This clone was seen only a few times. The CDR3 spells CSVAGLQNTEAFF. The CDR3, as DNA: TGCAGCGTTGCGGGACTCCAGAACACTGAAGCTTTCTTT. The chain couples TRBV29-1 to TRBJ1-1; maybe TRBD1 (5 bases). The CDR3 totals 13 residues. The germline V and J ends were trimmed by 4 bases and 1 base, with 10 bases remaining between them. Germline loops: CDR1 SQVTM, CDR2 ANQGSEA.

The J gene is TRBJ1-1, the V gene TRBV11-2; a possible D gene is TRBD1 (5 bases). The CDR3 totals 13 residues. V was trimmed by 1 base and J by 3 bases, leaving 6 bases between them. Germline V gene data show CDR1 as SGHAT and CDR2 as FQNNGV. The CDR3 bases are TGTGCCAGCAGCTTAGTACAGGACACTGAAGCTTTCTTT. The encoded protein is CASSLVQDTEAFF. Full variable domain (outside the CDR3, taken from reference TRBV11-2 and TRBJ1-1): EAGVAQSPRYKIIEKRQSVAFWCNPISGHATLYWYQQILGQGPKLLIQFQNNGVVDDSQLPKDRFSAERLKGVDSTLKIQPAKLEDSAVYLCASSLVQDTEAFFGQGTRLTVV.

The count of this clone is one. This sequence joins TRBV5-8 and TRBJ2-3; 7 bases agree with TRBD2. The CDR3 totals 17 residues. V trimming: 7 bases; J trimming: 0 bases; junction bases outside the gene matches: 14. CDR1 is SGHTS, CDR2 YDEGEE, per germline. The CDR3 DNA follows: TGTGCCAGCCTTTTGGCGGGGGTGTACGCTAGCACAGATACGCAGTATTTT. Translating it yields CASLLAGVYASTDTQYF.

The chain couples TRBV5-1 to TRBJ2-7; 7 bases agree with TRBD1. The CDR3 has 16 residues. From germline, CDR1 is SGHRS and CDR2 YFSETQ. The V segment lost 0 bases and the J segment 4 bases; nucleotides outside the gene matches: 10. CDR3 loop: CASSLVGGTDFYEQYF. Written as DNA, the CDR3 is TGCGCCAGCAGCTTGGTAGGTGGGACAGACTTTTACGAGCAGTACTTC.

The rearrangement uses TRBV19 and TRBJ2-1; D gene unclear. The V end lost 5 bases, the J end lost 5 bases, and 13 bases lay between the germline ends. CDR1 and CDR2 from the germline V gene are LNHDA and SQIVND (reference sequence). The CDR3 has 14 amino acids. The CDR3 loop is CASSPLEPNNEQFF. CDR3 sequence (DNA): TGTGCCAGTAGTCCTCTAGAACCTAACAATGAGCAGTTCTTC.

V gene TRBV5-1 combines with J gene TRBJ1-1; perhaps TRBD1 as D (5 bases). Germline V CDR1 and CDR2: SGHRS, YFSETQ. There are 14 residues in the CDR3. V lost 4 bases and J lost 1, with 11 bases in between. The CDR3 sequence is CASSRQTGNTEAFF. The CDR3 nucleotides are TGCGCCAGCAGCCGCCAAACAGGGAACACTGAAGCTTTCTTT. The full variable domain, its missing parts supplied by reference TRBV5-1 and TRBJ1-1, is KAGVTQTPRYLIKTRGQQVTLSCSPISGHRSVSWYQQTPGQGLQFLFEYFSETQRNKGNFPGRFSGRQFSNSRSEMNVSTLELGDSALYLCASSRQTGNTEAFFGQGTRLTVV.

The genes are TRBV6-1 and TRBJ2-2, with 11 bases that match TRBD1. J was trimmed by 7 bases and V by 3 bases; bases with no gene match: 10. Germline-derived CDR1 and CDR2 are MNHNS and SASEGT. The CDR3 extends over 17 amino acids. CDR3 in amino acids: CASSDRDRGGLGGELFF. The CDR3 DNA reads TGTGCCAGCAGTGACCGGGACAGGGGGGGGTTAGGCGGGGAGCTGTTTTTT.

The chain has TRBV7-8 and TRBJ2-1; tentative D call: TRBD2 (5 bases). Germline loops: CDR1 SGHVS, CDR2 FQNEAQ. V lost 3 bases, J lost 4 bases, and 19 bases lay in between. The CDR3 totals 17 residues. In DNA, the CDR3 is TGTGCCAGCAGCTTGGATTCGGGGTTTGAATCGTACAATGAGCAGTTCTTC. Translated: CASSLDSGFESYNEQFF.

The chain has TRBV7-8 and TRBJ1-1, with D uncertain. Per the germline V gene, CDR1 is SGHVS and CDR2 is FQNEAQ. The CDR3 consists of 14 residues. V was trimmed by 5 bases and J by 7 bases, leaving 17 bases between them. CDR3 in amino acids: CASSHSRIPLEAFF. In nucleotides, the CDR3 is TGTGCCAGCAGCCACAGTAGGATTCCGCTTGAAGCTTTCTTT.

This rearrangement joins TRBV23-1 to TRBJ2-7, with 7 positions matching TRBD1. TRBV23-1 is recorded as an ORF, its role being uncertain. The CDR3 is 16 amino acids. V trimming: 2 bases; J trimming: 3 bases; junction bases outside the gene matches: 10. CDR3 residues: CASSQPWDRTFYEQYF. CDR3 bases: TGCGCCAGCAGTCAACCCTGGGACAGAACCTTCTACGAGCAGTACTTC.

V and J are TRBV14 and TRBJ2-1; 10 bases align to TRBD2. The germline CDR1 and CDR2 sequences are SGHDN and FVKESK. CDR3 length: 15 residues. Trimming removed 4 bases from V and 7 bases from J; junction bases left unmatched: 7. CDR3 nucleotides: TGTGCCAGCAGCCGGACTAGCGGAGACGGGAATGAGCAGTTCTTC. This translates into CASSRTSGDGNEQFF.

This clone came up once. This sequence joins TRBV7-6 and TRBJ2-3, with TRBD2 identical over 8 bases. V gave up 3 bases and J gave up 0 bases; unmatched junction bases: 8. The V gene's germline CDR1 is SGHVS and CDR2 FNYEAQ. The CDR3 spans 17 residues. CDR3 sequence reads: CASSLDRTSFSTDTQYF. The CDR3 bases are TGTGCCAGCAGCTTGGACCGGACTAGCTTTAGCACAGATACGCAGTATTTT.

The chain uses TRBV2 and TRBJ2-1, with D possibly TRBD1 on 6 matching bases. The CDR3 sequence is 15 residues long. V was pared by 3 bases and J by 10 bases, with 19 bases between. The germline gives CDR1 SNHLY, CDR2 FYNNEI. CDR3 sequence: CASSDQIFQGWEQFF. The DNA for the CDR3 is TGTGCCAGCAGTGACCAAATATTTCAGGGGTGGGAGCAGTTCTTC.

This chain connects TRBV10-2 to TRBJ1-1; 11 bases fit TRBD1. The CDR3 loop spans 17 amino acids. Unmatched junction bases numbered 17, after V lost 10 bases and J lost 4 bases. The germline CDR1 and CDR2 sequences are WSHSY and SAAADI. The CDR3 spells CAIGQGANSSPLTEAFF. The CDR3 bases are TGCGCCATCGGACAGGGGGCAAATTCTTCCCCCCTCACTGAAGCTTTCTTT.

The gene calls are TRBV2 and TRBJ2-6; D is perhaps TRBD2 (6 bases). Trimming pared 0 bases from V and 4 bases from J, leaving 10 bases between. CDR1 is SNHLY and CDR2 is FYNNEI in the germline V gene. The CDR3 length is 16 residues. CDR3 sequence: CASSEARGFGANVLTF. DNA for the CDR3: TGTGCCAGCAGTGAAGCGCGGGGTTTCGGGGCCAACGTCCTGACTTTC.

The genes are TRBV27 and TRBJ1-2; 7 nucleotides align to TRBD1. The CDR3 sequence is 15 residues long. The germline V gene encodes CDR1 MNHEY and CDR2 SMNVEV (reference sequence). After removal of 6 bases from V and 4 bases from J, the junction contained 11 bases not matched to a gene. The CDR3 nucleotides are TGTGCCAGCAGCCAACGGGGACAGTTCCTCTATGGCTACACCTTC. Its protein is CASSQRGQFLYGYTF.

This clone appeared a single time. The rearrangement uses TRBV15 and TRBJ1-5, with D perhaps matching TRBD1 (6 bases). This CDR3 has 15 amino acids. V lost 2 bases and J lost 6, with 14 bases in between. The germline CDR1 and CDR2 sequences are LNHNV and YYDKDF (reference sequence). CDR3 DNA sequence: TGTGCCACCAGCAGACTCCACAGGGAGAGTCAGCCCCAGCATTTT. Amino acids: CATSRLHRESQPQHF.

The CDR3 loop is CASSADRNTEAFF. CDR3 DNA: TGTGCCAGCAGTGCAGACAGGAACACTGAAGCTTTCTTT. The chain has TRBV2 and TRBJ1-1; a weak D match, TRBD1 (5 bases). Trimming took 4 bases from V and 1 from J, leaving 7 bases between them. The CDR3 is made up of 13 amino acids. The V gene's germline CDR1 is SNHLY and CDR2 FYNNEI.

The CDR3 coding sequence is TGTGCCACCAGCCTTAATGAGGATACGCAGTATTTT. Protein: CATSLNEDTQYF. The V and J genes are TRBV15 and TRBJ2-3; no firm D call. This CDR3 spans 12 amino acids. The V gene's germline CDR1 is LNHNV and CDR2 YYDKDF (reference sequence). V was clipped by 5 bases and J by 6 bases, with 9 bases between them.

The CDR3 nucleotides read TGTGCCAGCAGCTTGCCCGGAGTACACCTCCTACCTACTAACTATGGCTACACCTTC. This gives the protein CASSLPGVHLLPTNYGYTF. This chain joins TRBV5-8 and TRBJ1-2; no clear D gene. The germline V gene has CDR1 SGHTS and CDR2 YDEGEE. V gave up 1 base and J gave up 0 bases, with 22 bases separating them. The CDR3 contains 19 residues.

This clone was seen a single time. The chain recombines TRBV7-9 with TRBJ2-5, with D perhaps matching TRBD1 (6 bases). The J call could be wrong; TRBJ2-7 is a better fit for the DNA end. The CDR3 has 13 residues. Germline CDR1 SEHNR, CDR2 FQNEAQ (reference sequence). The CDR3 reads CASTLGGPYEQYF. The CDR3 nucleotides read TGTGCCAGCACCCTTGGGGGCCCCTACGAGCAGTACTTC.

The chain couples TRBV18 to TRBJ2-7; D possibly corresponds to TRBD1 (6 bases). CDR3 size: 14 residues. Trimming pared 2 bases from V and 3 bases from J, leaving 11 bases between. The germline gives CDR1 KGHSH, CDR2 LQKENI. This CDR3 is CASSPGGAFYEQYF. The CDR3 region has the DNA TGTGCCAGCTCACCAGGGGGCGCTTTCTACGAGCAGTACTTC.

The J gene is TRBJ1-6, the V gene TRBV6-1, with no clear D. V was shortened by 0 bases and J by 3 bases, with 6 bases between the two germline ends. Germline V gene data show CDR1 as MNHNS and CDR2 as SASEGT. The CDR3 is 15 residues long. The DNA for the CDR3 is TGTGCCAGCAGTGAAGCCTACCTCTATAATTCACCCCTCCACTTT. Translation: CASSEAYLYNSPLHF.

This clone turned up a few times. The gene calls are TRBV7-9 and TRBJ1-2; 7 bases are shared with TRBD1. Germline CDR1 reads SEHNR; CDR2 reads FQNEAQ (reference sequence). This CDR3 contains 16 residues. V was pared by 4 bases and J by 2 bases, with 10 bases of the junction left unmatched. The chain's CDR3 is CASSSRTGPRNYGYTF. The CDR3 region has the DNA TGTGCCAGCAGCTCACGGACAGGCCCTAGGAACTATGGCTACACCTTC.

A few counts support this clone. The chain employs TRBV6-6 and TRBJ1-1; TRBD1 might be the D (6 bases). The CDR3 is made up of 13 amino acids. The ends were cut back, 6 bases at V and 3 bases at J, with 11 bases in the middle. Looked up from germline, CDR1 is MNHNY and CDR2 is SVGAGI (reference sequence). The CDR3 DNA reads as TGTGCCAGCAGCCAGGACAGCTACACTGAAGCTTTCTTT. Protein sequence: CASSQDSYTEAFF.

This chain joins TRBV7-9 and TRBJ2-7, with TRBD1 as a possible D gene (5 bases). The V end lost 2 bases, the J end lost 0 bases, and 8 bases lay between the germline ends. CDR3 length equals 14 residues. Germline V gene sequence: CDR1 SEHNR, CDR2 FQNEAQ (reference sequence). CDR3 sequence: CASSLTGSSYEQYF. Written as DNA, the CDR3 is TGTGCCAGCAGCTTAACAGGATCCTCCTACGAGCAGTACTTC.

This clone was found a few times. The CDR3 region is CASSVLGVAEAFF. In DNA, the CDR3 is TGTGCCAGCAGTGTTTTAGGGGTAGCTGAAGCTTTCTTT. V and J are TRBV2 and TRBJ1-1; tentative D call: TRBD1 (5 bases). Looked up from germline, CDR1 is SNHLY and CDR2 is FYNNEI. Trimming removed 4 bases from V and 6 bases from J, with 12 bases in between. The CDR3 sequence is 13 residues long.

J is TRBJ2-3 and V is TRBV9; 12 positions match TRBD2. CDR1 is SGDLS, CDR2 YYNGEE, per germline. The ends lost 1 base at V and 0 bases at J; junction bases unmatched: 3. The CDR3 spans 17 residues. For the CDR3, the DNA is TGTGCCAGCAGCGTACTAGCGGGGGGGCCGAGCACAGATACGCAGTATTTT. Its protein is CASSVLAGGPSTDTQYF.